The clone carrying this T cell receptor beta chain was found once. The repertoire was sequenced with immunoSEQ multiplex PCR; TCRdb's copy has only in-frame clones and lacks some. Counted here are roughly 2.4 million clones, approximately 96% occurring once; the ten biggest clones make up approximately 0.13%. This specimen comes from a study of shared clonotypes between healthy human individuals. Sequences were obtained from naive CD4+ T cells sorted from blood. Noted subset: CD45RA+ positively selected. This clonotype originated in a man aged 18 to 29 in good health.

The CDR3 DNA is TGCGCCAGCAGAGTCCCGGGAGGAGGAGAGCAGTACTTC. Amino acid sequence: CASRVPGGGEQYF. The rearrangement joins TRBV5-1 to TRBJ2-7, with 7 nucleotides matching TRBD2. The CDR3 extends over 13 amino acids. From germline, CDR1 is SGHRS and CDR2 YFSETQ. With V trimmed by 5 bases and J by 7 bases, 9 bases remained unmatched.